This TCR beta chain was obtained from a study of blood T cell repertoires in COVID-19. About the research overall: Sample material is recorded as cDNA or gDNA derived from T cells, B-cell-depleted T cells, or PBMCs.

The CDR3 sequence is 13 residues long. Germline V CDR1 and CDR2: SGHAT, FQNNGV. V lost 7 bases to trimming and J lost 8 bases; unmatched junction nucleotides: 7. The table came from immunoSEQ multiplex PCR; TCRdb's copy has only in-frame clones and leaves some out. The sample contains 110,000 to 150,000 clones, around four fifths of which appear only once. The participants were between 18 and 89 years old and came from some 23 US areas. Participant-reported clinical history was the basis for cohort assignment. This clonotype was obtained from a woman aged 50 to 60 who had recovered from COVID-19. Sequenced input: PBMCs or T cells enriched from blood (not recorded which). The chain recombines TRBV11-2 with TRBJ1-1; TRBD1 matches at 10 bases. CDR3 residues: CASKTTGGSEAFF. CDR3 nucleotides: TGTGCCAGCAAGACGACAGGGGGCTCAGAAGCTTTCTTT.